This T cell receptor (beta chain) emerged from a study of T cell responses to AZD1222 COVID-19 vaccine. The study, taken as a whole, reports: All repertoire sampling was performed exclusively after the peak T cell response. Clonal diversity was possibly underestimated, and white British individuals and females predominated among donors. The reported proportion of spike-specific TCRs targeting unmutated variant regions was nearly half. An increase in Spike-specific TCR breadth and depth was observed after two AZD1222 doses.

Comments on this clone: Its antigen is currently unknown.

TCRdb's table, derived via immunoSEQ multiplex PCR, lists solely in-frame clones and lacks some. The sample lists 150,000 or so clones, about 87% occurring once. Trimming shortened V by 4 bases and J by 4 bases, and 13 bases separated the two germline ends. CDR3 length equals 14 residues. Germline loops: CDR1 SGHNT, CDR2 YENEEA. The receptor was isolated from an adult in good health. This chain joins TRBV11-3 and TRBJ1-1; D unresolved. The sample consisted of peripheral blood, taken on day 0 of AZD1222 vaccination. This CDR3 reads CASSSGGPRTEAFF. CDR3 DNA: TGTGCCAGCAGCTCGGGAGGACCTCGCACTGAAGCTTTCTTT.